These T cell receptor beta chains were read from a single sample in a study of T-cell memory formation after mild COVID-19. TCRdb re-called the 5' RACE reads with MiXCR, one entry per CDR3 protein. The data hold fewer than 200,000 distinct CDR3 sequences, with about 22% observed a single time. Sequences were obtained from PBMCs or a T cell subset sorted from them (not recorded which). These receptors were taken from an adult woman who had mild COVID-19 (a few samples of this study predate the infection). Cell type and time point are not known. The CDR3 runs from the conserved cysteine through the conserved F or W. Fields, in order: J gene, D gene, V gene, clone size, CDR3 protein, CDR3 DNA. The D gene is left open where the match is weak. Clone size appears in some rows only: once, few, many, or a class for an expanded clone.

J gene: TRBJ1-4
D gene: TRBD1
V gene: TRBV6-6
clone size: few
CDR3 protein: CASTWTGREKLFF
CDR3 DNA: TGTGCCAGCACCTGGACAGGGCGCGAAAAACTGTTTTTT

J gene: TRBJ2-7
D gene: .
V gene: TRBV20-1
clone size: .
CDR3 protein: CSARQPGPYSYEQYF
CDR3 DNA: TGCAGTGCTAGGCAGCCGGGACCCTATTCCTACGAGCAGTACTTC

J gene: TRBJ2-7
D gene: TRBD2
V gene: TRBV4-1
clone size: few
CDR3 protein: CASSQDSGDSSYEQYF
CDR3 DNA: TGCGCCAGCAGCCAAGATAGCGGGGATAGCTCCTACGAGCAGTACTTC

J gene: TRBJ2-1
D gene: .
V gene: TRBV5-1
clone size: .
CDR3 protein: CASSHTSIPYNEQFF
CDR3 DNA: TGCGCCAGCAGCCACACATCCATTCCCTACAATGAGCAGTTCTTC

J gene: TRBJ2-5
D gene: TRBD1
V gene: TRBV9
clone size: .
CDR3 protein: CASSVMGQGVEETQYF
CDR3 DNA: TGTGCCAGCAGCGTCATGGGACAGGGGGTAGAAGAGACCCAGTACTTC

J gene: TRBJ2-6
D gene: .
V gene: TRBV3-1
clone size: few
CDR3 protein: CASSQRIPSGANVLTF
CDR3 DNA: TGTGCCAGCAGCCAACGGATCCCCTCTGGGGCCAACGTCCTGACTTTC

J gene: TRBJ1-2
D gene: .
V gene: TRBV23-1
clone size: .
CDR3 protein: CASSQSGGGDNYGYTF
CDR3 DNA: TGCGCCAGCAGTCAATCAGGGGGGGGCGACAACTATGGCTACACCTTC

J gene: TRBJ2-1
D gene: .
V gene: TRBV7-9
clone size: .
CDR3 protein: CASSPPAVRGSNEQFF
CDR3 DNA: TGTGCCAGCAGCCCCCCCGCCGTAAGGGGGAGCAATGAGCAGTTCTTC

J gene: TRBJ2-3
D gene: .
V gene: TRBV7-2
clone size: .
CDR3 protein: CASSSLSTDTQYF
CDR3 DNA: TGTGCCAGCAGCTCCCTCAGCACAGATACGCAGTATTTT

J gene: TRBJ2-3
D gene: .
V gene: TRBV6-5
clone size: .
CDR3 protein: CASSPGGDFSTDTQYF
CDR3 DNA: TGTGCCAGCAGCCCCGGGGGAGACTTTAGCACAGATACGCAGTATTTT

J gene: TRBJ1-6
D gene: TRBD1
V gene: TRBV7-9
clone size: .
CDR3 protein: CASSLWQGASNSPLHF
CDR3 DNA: TGTGCCAGCAGCTTATGGCAGGGGGCTAGTAATTCACCCCTCCACTTT

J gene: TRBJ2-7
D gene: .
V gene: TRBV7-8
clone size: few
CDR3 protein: CASSRGNPHNEQYF
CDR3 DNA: TGTGCCAGCAGCCGCGGGAATCCCCACAACGAGCAGTACTTC

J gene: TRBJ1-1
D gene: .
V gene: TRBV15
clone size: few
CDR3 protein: CATSGRQEWEAFF
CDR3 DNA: TGTGCCACCAGCGGTCGCCAGGAATGGGAAGCTTTCTTT

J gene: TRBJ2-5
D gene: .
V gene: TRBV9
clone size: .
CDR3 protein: CASSVGQETQYF
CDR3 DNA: TGTGCCAGCAGCGTAGGTCAAGAGACCCAGTACTTC

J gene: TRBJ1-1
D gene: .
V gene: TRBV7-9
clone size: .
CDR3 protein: CASSPPGAWDTEAFF
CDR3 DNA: TGTGCCAGCAGCCCCCCCGGGGCATGGGACACTGAAGCTTTCTTT

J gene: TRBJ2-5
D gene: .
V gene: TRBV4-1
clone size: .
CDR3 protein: CASSQGDWGLETQYF
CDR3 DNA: TGCGCCAGCAGCCAAGGTGACTGGGGCCTTGAGACCCAGTACTTC

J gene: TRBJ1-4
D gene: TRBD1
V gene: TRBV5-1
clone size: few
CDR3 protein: CASSFGQGQEKLFF
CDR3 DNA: TGCGCCAGCAGCTTCGGACAGGGGCAGGAAAAACTGTTTTTT